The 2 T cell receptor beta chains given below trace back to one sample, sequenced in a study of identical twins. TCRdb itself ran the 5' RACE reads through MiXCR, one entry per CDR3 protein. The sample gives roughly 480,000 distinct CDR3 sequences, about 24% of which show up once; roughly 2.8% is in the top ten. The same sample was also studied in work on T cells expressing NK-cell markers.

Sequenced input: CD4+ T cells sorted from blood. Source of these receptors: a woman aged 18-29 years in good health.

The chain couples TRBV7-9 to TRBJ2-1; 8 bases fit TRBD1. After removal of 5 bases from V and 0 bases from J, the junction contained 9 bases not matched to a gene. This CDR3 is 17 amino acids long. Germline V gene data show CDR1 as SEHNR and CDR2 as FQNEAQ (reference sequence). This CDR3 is CASSPTAGTGSYNEQFF. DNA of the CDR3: TGTGCCAGCAGCCCGACGGCCGGGACAGGCTCCTACAATGAGCAGTTCTTC.

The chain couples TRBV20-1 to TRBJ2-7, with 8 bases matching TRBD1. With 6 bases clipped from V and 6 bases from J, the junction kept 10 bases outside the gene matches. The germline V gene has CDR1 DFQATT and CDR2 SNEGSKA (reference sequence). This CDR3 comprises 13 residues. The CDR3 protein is CSALRGRIGEQYF. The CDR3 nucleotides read TGCAGTGCCCTCAGGGGGCGTATCGGCGAGCAGTACTTC.